This TCR beta chain appears in the sequencing data of a study of blood T cell repertoires in COVID-19. Study-level background: Samples came from the United States, Italy and Spain, spanning acute and convalescent COVID-19. In each case, the material was cDNA or gDNA derived from T cells, B-cell-depleted T cells, or PBMCs.

The CDR3 loop spans 17 amino acids. CDR1 and CDR2 (germline): LGHNA, YNFKEQ. V was pared by 2 bases and J by 5 bases, with 16 bases between. Recruits, aged about 18 to 89 years, lived in 20 to 30 US areas. Recovery meant two consecutive negative NP/OP PCR tests, professional clearance, or resolved symptoms. The table came from immunoSEQ multiplex PCR; TCRdb's copy has only in-frame clones and leaves some out. The sample includes about 330,000 clones, 70% to 90% seen only once; the top ten take roughly 5%. The sequence was obtained from a woman aged 30 to 39 who had recovered from COVID-19. The source material was PBMCs or T cells enriched from blood (not recorded which). The genes are TRBV4-2 and TRBJ1-6; perhaps TRBD1 as D (5 bases). Here the CDR3 DNA reads TGTGCCAGCAGCCAACGAAACCAGGGAAATAATAATTCACCCCTCCACTTT. Translating gives CASSQRNQGNNNSPLHF.